This T cell receptor (beta chain) was recorded in a study of blood T cell repertoires in COVID-19. V lost 0 bases and J 2 bases, leaving 7 bases between the germline ends. The germline CDR1 and CDR2 sequences are SGHVS and FNYEAQ. This CDR3 spans 15 amino acids. TCRdb keeps only in-frame clones here, not all; method: immunoSEQ multiplex PCR. The sample lists 60,000 to 75,000 clones, 80% to 90% occurring once. The J gene is TRBJ2-2, the V gene TRBV7-6; D is undetermined. Sequencing was done on a sample of peripheral blood. This receptor was identified in a man younger than 45 with acute or convalescent COVID-19. This chain's CDR3 is CASSLANLNTGELFF. The CDR3 DNA reads as TGTGCCAGCAGCTTAGCGAACTTAAACACCGGGGAGCTGTTTTTT.